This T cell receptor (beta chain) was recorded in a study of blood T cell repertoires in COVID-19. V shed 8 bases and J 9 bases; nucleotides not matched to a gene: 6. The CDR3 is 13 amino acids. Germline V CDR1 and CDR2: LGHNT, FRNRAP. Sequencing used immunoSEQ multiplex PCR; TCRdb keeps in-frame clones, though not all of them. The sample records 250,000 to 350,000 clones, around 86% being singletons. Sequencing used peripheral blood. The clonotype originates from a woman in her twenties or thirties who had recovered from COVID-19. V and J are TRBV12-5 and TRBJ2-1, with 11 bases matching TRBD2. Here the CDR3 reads CASRGTSGLEQFF. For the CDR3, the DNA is TGTGCTAGTCGCGGGACTAGCGGACTTGAGCAGTTCTTC.